This T cell receptor (beta chain) was identified during a study of shared clonotypes between healthy human individuals (dated by TCRdb to the early 2020s). Background on the whole study: Three men and two women, aged 18 to 49 years, made up the cohort. For each donor, CD4 naive and CD4 memory were each run on three plates, CD8 naive on two plates, and CD8 memory on one plate. Blood TCR repertoires of about 5 healthy adults were deeply sequenced to estimate repertoire size and the extent of clonotype sharing between individuals. Libraries were prepared and TCR repertoires were sequenced by different laboratories using diverse techniques, in order to increase sequencing depth and limit assay-specific biases. Between about 0.9 and 9 billion PBMCs per donor were obtained by leukapheresis.

Using the deep immunoSEQ assay, multiplex PCR amplified TCR CDR3 regions from genomic DNA. Extracted genomic DNA from each cell subset was spread evenly across all wells of several immunoSEQ 96-well plates, with each plate serving as a replicate. For sorted subsets, each replicate PCR was loaded with about 200 ng genomic DNA, equivalent to approximately 33,000 T cell genomes. Purified libraries were quantified with a Qubit 3.0 fluorometer, sized on a Bioanalyzer 2100, and re-quantified with the KAPA Library Quantification kit. Every immunoSEQ 96-well plate was sequenced on a separate single-read 150-cycle Illumina NextSeq 550 flow cell. The paper's processing steps were these. Because only junctional sequences without quality scores were contained in the immunoSEQ output, filtering matching that applied to full-length reads could not be performed. To assign V/J genes and CDR3, sequences were annotated against IMGT germline references using PyIR, a Python wrapper for IgBLAST v1.9. Reads were removed for weak V/J assignments (E-value above 1e-6), missing CDR3, stop codons, out-of-frame junctions, or ambiguous translated residues. V3J clonotypes were defined as sequences sharing the same inferred V gene, J gene, and CDR3 amino acid sequence. Percentage overlap between repertoires was calculated by dividing the number of shared unique clonotypes by the size of the smaller repertoire. Richness of each repertoire was evaluated using RTK rarefaction, the Chao1 estimator, and Recon v2.1 estimates of unobserved clonotypes. OLGA was used to compute generation probabilities for all TCRbeta clonotypes that the gDNA method yielded from a handful of donors. Held by TCRdb, this immuneACCESS table contains in-frame sequences only and omits some clones. Under half of the omission traces to an unresolved V gene where checked; the cause of the rest is unknown. V, J and clone size are taken as reported in that table, and D and trimming were inferred from the DNA itself. In this sample the table shows roughly 700,000 clones, about nine tenths of which occur a single time. Approximately 35% of the sample is in the top ten clones.

In the case of this clone: It has no known antigen specificity. Per-base qualities were not stored, and no clone one base away is much larger.

The research as a whole found: Because the study included only a small number of donors, the genetic and exposure-history diversity represented was limited. Sampling was limited to blood, and TCR repertoires in tissue likely differ from TCR repertoires in blood. Pairwise subsampling led to the expectation that sequencing depth would affect the degree of clonotype sharing among donors. Clonotypes shared by all four sorted-subset donors showed higher generation probabilities than non-shared clonotypes. Incomplete sequencing was indicated by rarefaction of sorted-subset datasets, despite the large sequencing depth. Sharing across a few donors was observed for 5% to 6.5% of naive CD4, less than 4% of naive CD8, about 2.3% of memory CD4, and around 0.42% of memory CD8 clonotypes. Naive subsets generally had larger estimated clonotype richness than memory subsets.

The donors were healthy, HIV-negative adults with no recently reported acute infections or vaccinations. Every donor was a Caucasian adult living in Nashville, Tennessee, USA. CD8 memory samples combined magnetically selected CD45RO+ cells with CCR7-negative CD45RA+ effector memory (TemRA) cells. Blood was obtained by leukapheresis, after which PBMCs were separated by Ficoll-Histopaque density gradient centrifugation and cryopreserved in liquid nitrogen vapor phase. Analytical flow cytometry was used to check the purity and quantity of each magnetically sorted T cell population. Each sorted fraction had its genomic DNA isolated and then quantified by UV absorbance on a Nanodrop 2000c. The specimen was memory CD8+ T cells from PBMCs. The cell subset or site label on this specimen signifies: CD45RO+ cells pooled with CCR7-negative TemRA cells. The source is a man aged 18 to 30 in good health. Some clones in this sample may be carry-over from other donors' samples.

CDR3 sequence: CASTDTSYGYTF. The sequence in DNA is TGTGCCAGTACGGACACAAGCTATGGCTACACCTTC. The rearranged chain carries TRBV19 and TRBJ1-2; possibly the D gene is TRBD1, per 5 matching bases. The cysteine opens and the phenylalanine closes a CDR3 of 12 amino acids. Of all the DNA, just the CDR3 is kept, 36 bases in frame from base 1. V loses 7 bases, J loses 4 bases, and the germline ends lie 10 bases apart. The germline V gene encodes CDR1 LNHDA and CDR2 SQIVND (reference sequence).